This section outlines one T cell receptor (beta chain) sequence together with its context. Antigen specificity is unknown. Time point defined: week 47, end of study. Alongside topical imiquimod, each dose of vaccine comprised 300 ug of mutant IDH1 20-mer peptide. The record originates from a study of a mutant IDH1 vaccine in newly diagnosed glioma. The overall study: Patients got radiotherapy, temozolomide, or both beforehand, and most got both. Regarding the study as a whole: Patients showed vaccine-induced immune responses at a rate of approximately 92%.

Profiled with immunoSEQ multiplex PCR; TCRdb holds only in-frame clones, not every one. The sample includes some 38,000 clones, over 70% of them seen just once. Germline V gene sequence: CDR1 MNHNY, CDR2 SVGAGI (reference sequence). The CDR3 is 15 residues long. Trimming cost V 4 bases and J 0 bases, with 12 bases left between them. This TCR came from a man between 40 and 49 years old with glioma. The input for sequencing was PBMCs, taken from a glioma patient whose treatment included an IDH1 peptide vaccine. The chain joins TRBV6-6 to TRBJ1-2; no firm D call. In DNA form, the CDR3 reads TGTGCCAGCAGTTCCCAACAGAAAACTAACTATGGCTACACCTTC. Translating it yields CASSSQQKTNYGYTF.